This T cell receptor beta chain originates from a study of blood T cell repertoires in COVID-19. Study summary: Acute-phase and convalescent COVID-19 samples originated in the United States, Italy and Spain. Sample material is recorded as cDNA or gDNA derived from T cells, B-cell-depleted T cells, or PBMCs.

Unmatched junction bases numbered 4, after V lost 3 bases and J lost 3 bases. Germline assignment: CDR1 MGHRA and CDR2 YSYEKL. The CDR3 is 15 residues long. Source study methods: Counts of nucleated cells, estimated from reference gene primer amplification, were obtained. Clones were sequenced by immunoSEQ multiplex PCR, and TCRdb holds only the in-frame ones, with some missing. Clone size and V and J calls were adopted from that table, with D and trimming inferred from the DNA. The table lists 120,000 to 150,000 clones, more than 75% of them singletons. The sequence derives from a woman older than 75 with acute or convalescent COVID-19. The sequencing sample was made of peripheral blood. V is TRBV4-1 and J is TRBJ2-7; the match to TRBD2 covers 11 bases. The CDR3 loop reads CASSQLAGGLYEQYF. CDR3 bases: TGCGCCAGCAGCCAGTTAGCGGGGGGGCTCTACGAGCAGTACTTC.